The 11 T cell receptor beta chains listed next were all sequenced from one sample in a study of T cells in Graves' hyperthyroidism and ophthalmopathy (dated by TCRdb to the late 2010s). The method was multiplex PCR. The listed sequencing device is Illumina HiSeq 2000. The TCR beta CDR3 regions were amplified from RNA transcripts. The TCR CDR3 was subjected to a first round of RT-PCR using the HTBI primer set and the Qiagen OneStep RT-PCR kit. TCRdb took the public reads, trimmed them with fastp at Q25, ran MiXCR for clone calling and kept in-frame beta chains. Each CDR3 protein appears once, grouped with its most common genes and DNA. The sample contains approximately 410,000 distinct CDR3 sequences, around 15% of them found a single time. The ten largest clones capture approximately 13% of the sample. The sequenced material came from blood. Receptors originate from a man aged 18 to 29 with Graves' ophthalmopathy.

This clonotype was recorded many times. The chain employs TRBV19 and TRBJ2-1; D not resolved. Germline assignment: CDR1 LNHDA and CDR2 SQIVND (reference sequence). The CDR3 spans 15 residues. V lost 5 bases and J lost 4, with 15 bases in between. The DNA for the CDR3 is TGTGCCAGTAGTCCGCTATCCCAGGCGTACAATGAGCAGTTCTTC. Amino acid sequence: CASSPLSQAYNEQFF.

The chain joins TRBV13 to TRBJ1-2; no clear D gene. CDR3 size: 16 residues. CDR1 is PRHDT and CDR2 is FYEKMQ in the germline V gene (reference sequence). Deletions cut 5 bases from V and 4 bases from J, with 20 bases between. Written as DNA, the CDR3 is TGTGCCAGCAGCCCCCAGAGGGAACCCTGGGTCTATGGCTACACCTTC. Its translation: CASSPQREPWVYGYTF.

This clonotype was counted many times. This chain joins TRBV24-1 and TRBJ1-2; 8 bases fit TRBD1. CDR3 size: 16 residues. Unmatched junction bases numbered 9, after V lost 2 bases and J lost 5 bases. The germline CDR1 and CDR2 sequences are KGHDR and SFDVKD. The CDR3: CATSDSTGQGSYGYTF. CDR3 nucleotides: TGTGCCACCAGTGATTCAACTGGACAGGGATCGTATGGCTACACCTTC.

This clonotype was picked up a small number of times. V is TRBV10-3 and J is TRBJ1-3; D is ambiguous. This CDR3 spans 15 amino acids. From germline, CDR1 is ENHRY and CDR2 SYGVKD. With 6 bases removed from V and 0 bases from J, the gap between germline ends came to 12 bases. The CDR3 is CAISNSGNSGNTIYF. The CDR3 DNA is TGTGCCATCAGCAACTCCGGGAACTCTGGAAACACCATATATTTT.

This clonotype was seen ten or more times. The CDR3 sequence: CASSLRYGDRSSYEQYF. For the CDR3, the DNA is TGCGCCAGCAGCTTGAGGTACGGGGACAGAAGCTCCTACGAGCAGTACTTC. The chain is built from TRBV5-1 and TRBJ2-7; the match to TRBD1 covers 7 bases. Germline CDR1 reads SGHRS; CDR2 reads YFSETQ. Losses at the gene ends were 1 base for V and 0 bases for J; bases not matched to a gene: 10. The CDR3 runs to 17 residues.

This clonotype was seen a handful of times. The chain has TRBV4-1 and TRBJ1-5, with D possibly being TRBD1 (6 bases). V dropped 4 bases and J dropped 4 bases, with 14 bases sitting between them. CDR1 and CDR2 from the germline V gene are MGHRA and YSYEKL. CDR3 length: 15 residues. CDR3 coding DNA: TGCGCCAGCAGCCCTCTGACAGGTTCTAATCAGCCCCAGCATTTT. Protein sequence: CASSPLTGSNQPQHF.

Many counts were recorded for this clonotype. This rearrangement joins TRBV24-1 to TRBJ2-1; D may be TRBD1 or TRBD2 (6 bases each). Per the germline V gene, CDR1 is KGHDR and CDR2 is SFDVKD. V lost 1 base, J lost 8 bases, and 23 bases lay in between. CDR3 size: 18 residues. The CDR3 nucleotides read TGTGCCACCAGTGATTTCGGGATCGCGGGGACATCCCTCCATGAGCAGTTCTTC. As protein: CATSDFGIAGTSLHEQFF.

CDR3 protein: CASTLTSSGNTIYF. As DNA, the CDR3 is TGCGCCAGCACGTTAACTAGCTCTGGAAACACCATATATTTT. The genes are TRBV5-1 and TRBJ1-3; D is uncertain. Looked up from germline, CDR1 is SGHRS and CDR2 is YFSETQ. Trimming removed 6 bases from V and 0 bases from J, with 10 bases in between. CDR3 length: 14 amino acids.

Many counts were recorded for this clonotype. The chain uses TRBV12-3 or TRBV12-4 and TRBJ2-5; no firm D call. The length of the CDR3 is 15 residues. Between the trimmed V and J ends, which lost 1 base and 1 base, there was a span of 10 bases. The CDR3 is CASSLGLVVQETQYF. The DNA of the CDR3 is TGTGCCAGCAGTTTAGGCCTAGTTGTCCAAGAGACCCAGTACTTC.

This clonotype was seen at least ten times. The DNA of the CDR3 is TGTGCCAGCAGTGAAGCGACTAGCGGGACAACCTACGAGCAGTACTTC. Encoded protein: CASSEATSGTTYEQYF. This chain connects TRBV2 to TRBJ2-7, with 11 bases that match TRBD2. Looked up from germline, CDR1 is SNHLY and CDR2 is FYNNEI. The CDR3 length is 16 residues. V lost 0 bases to trimming and J lost 2 bases; unmatched junction nucleotides: 3.

This clonotype was seen many times. This chain joins TRBV5-5 and TRBJ2-3; 7 positions agree with TRBD1. Per germline, CDR1 SGHKS and CDR2 YYEKEE (reference sequence). The V gene end was trimmed by 2 bases and the J gene end by 4 bases; junction bases not matched to a gene: 13. The CDR3 runs to 17 residues. Here the CDR3 reads CASSFRGPGQTSDTQYF. The DNA of the CDR3 is TGTGCCAGCAGCTTTCGGGGACCGGGACAGACTTCAGATACGCAGTATTTT.